The following is a T cell receptor (beta chain) sequence with its context. The method was immunoSEQ multiplex PCR; TCRdb's version includes in-frame clones alone and lacks a portion of them. The sample has fewer than 200,000 clones, around 93% seen once. Trimming pared 10 bases from V and 0 bases from J, leaving 22 bases between. CDR1 LNHDA and CDR2 SQIVND come from the germline V gene (reference sequence). This CDR3 region has 17 residues. These data come from a study of control samples from healthy donors and cancer patients. The receptor comes from a woman in her fifties or sixties in good health. The chain has TRBV19 and TRBJ1-3; D is ambiguous. Input material: blood. CDR3 region: CATHKYGSDRSGNTIYF. CDR3 DNA: TGTGCCACCCACAAGTATGGGTCGGACCGCTCTGGAAACACCATATATTTT.